This T cell receptor beta chain is from a study of radiotherapy plus CTLA-4 blockade in lung cancer. Study at large: Among enrolled patients, under 20% responded and 31% achieved disease control.

Clones were sequenced by immunoSEQ multiplex PCR, and TCRdb holds only the in-frame ones, with some missing. The top ten clones hold 40% of a sample with about 73,000 clones, 87% of them seen once. Of note for this clone: What it binds is not known.

Germline CDR1 MDHEN, CDR2 SYDVKM. The V gene end was trimmed by 8 bases and the J gene end by 0 bases; junction bases not matched to a gene: 1. CDR3 length equals 13 residues. Whole-study results and caveats: Reports identified early blood T cell clone dynamics, with interferon-beta, as the best response predictor. Subsequent to radiotherapy plus ipilimumab, tumor-derived TCR clones underwent expansion in blood.

It was focal radiation plus CTLA-4 blockade with ipilimumab that patients with chemo-refractory metastatic non-small-cell lung cancer received. The sequences come from peripheral blood, collected from a patient treated with radiotherapy plus ipilimumab. This sequence was found in a human donor with non-small cell lung cancer that progressed on radiotherapy plus ipilimumab. This rearrangement joins TRBV28 to TRBJ2-1, with 7 bases aligning to TRBD2. In DNA form, the CDR3 reads TGTGCCAGCGAGCGGGACTCCTACAATGAGCAGTTCTTC. Encoded protein: CASERDSYNEQFF.